This T cell receptor (beta chain) appears in the sequencing data of a study of technical replicates of blood from a few donors. Germline loops: CDR1 SGHTA, CDR2 FQGNSA. V was cut by 5 bases and J by 7 bases, with 12 bases left in between. This CDR3 has 14 residues. TCRdb's table, derived via immunoSEQ multiplex PCR, lists solely in-frame clones and lacks some. The table includes around 64,000 clones, 85% to 95% detected once. The chain recombines TRBV7-2 with TRBJ1-6, with no clear D. This TCR was sampled from a human donor in good health. Some clones in this sample may be carry-over from other donors' samples. Sequences were obtained from PBMCs. CDR3 DNA sequence: TGTGCCAGCAGCGCGTCTAGCAGGAATTCACCCCTCCACTTT. Protein: CASSASSRNSPLHF.